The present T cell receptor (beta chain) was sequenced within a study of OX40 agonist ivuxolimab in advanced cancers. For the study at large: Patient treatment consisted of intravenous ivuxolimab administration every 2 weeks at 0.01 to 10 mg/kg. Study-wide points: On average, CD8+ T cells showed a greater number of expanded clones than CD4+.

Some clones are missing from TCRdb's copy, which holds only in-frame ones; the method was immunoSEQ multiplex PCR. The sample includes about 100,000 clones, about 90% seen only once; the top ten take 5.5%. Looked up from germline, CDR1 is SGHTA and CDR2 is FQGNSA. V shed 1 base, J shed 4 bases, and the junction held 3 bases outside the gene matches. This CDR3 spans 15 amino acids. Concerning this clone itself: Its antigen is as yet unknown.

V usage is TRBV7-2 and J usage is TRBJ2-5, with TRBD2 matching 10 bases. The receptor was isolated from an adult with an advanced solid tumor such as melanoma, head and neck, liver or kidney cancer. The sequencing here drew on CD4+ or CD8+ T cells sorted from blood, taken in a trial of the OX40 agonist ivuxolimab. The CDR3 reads CASSLGSGRAETQYF. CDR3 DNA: TGTGCCAGCAGCTTAGGGAGCGGGAGGGCAGAGACCCAGTACTTC. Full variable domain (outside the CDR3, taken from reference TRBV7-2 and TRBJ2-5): GAGVSQSPSNKVTEKGKDVELRCDPISGHTALYWYRQSLGQGLEFLIYFQGNSAPDKSGLPSDRFSAERTGGSVSTLTIQRTQQEDSAVYLCASSLGSGRAETQYFGPGTRLLVL.